The 32 T cell receptor beta chains presented below share a single source sample, sequenced in a study of control samples from healthy donors and cancer patients. The data were produced by immunoSEQ multiplex PCR, yet TCRdb's version contains in-frame clones alone and is incomplete. This sample yields approximately 59,000 clones, of which roughly 86% are seen a single time; roughly an eighth belongs to the top ten. Sequencing input: PBMCs. The receptors were sampled from an older woman with lung cancer.

Here the CDR3 reads CASSTRTVSSYNEQFF. The DNA of the CDR3 is TGTGCCAGTAGTACCAGGACAGTGAGCTCCTACAATGAGCAGTTCTTC. The chain joins TRBV19 to TRBJ2-1; weak D call: TRBD1 (6 bases). The V end was cut by 4 bases, the J end by 0 bases, with 13 bases between. The CDR3 is 16 amino acids. Germline CDR1 reads LNHDA; CDR2 reads SQIVND (reference sequence).

On this clone itself: The same CDR3 arises from other DNA sequences in this sample as well. The rearrangement links TRBV7-2 to TRBJ2-1; no firm D call. Trimming took off 1 base at V and 0 bases at J, with 10 bases between the two ends. This CDR3 is 16 amino acids long. Germline V CDR1 and CDR2: SGHTA, FQGNSA. The CDR3 DNA reads as TGTGCCAGCAGCTTAGGGATCTCCAGCTCCTACAATGAGCAGTTCTTC. It translates to CASSLGISSSYNEQFF.

This chain links TRBV9 with TRBJ2-2, with D uncertain. Trimming took off 7 bases at V and 0 bases at J, with 10 bases between the two ends. Germline assignment: CDR1 SGDLS and CDR2 YYNGEE. The CDR3 consists of 14 residues. The CDR3 reads CASAKGTNTGELFF. CDR3 nucleotide sequence: TGTGCCAGCGCGAAGGGTACGAACACCGGGGAGCTGTTTTTT. The full variable domain, its missing parts supplied by reference TRBV9 and TRBJ2-2, is DSGVTQTPKHLITATGQRVTLRCSPRSGDLSVYWYQQSLDQGLQFLIQYYNGEERAKGNILERFSAQQFPDLHSELNLSSLELGDSALYFCASAKGTNTGELFFGEGSRLTVL.

The chain joins TRBV30 to TRBJ1-1; D gene unclear. Trimming removed 1 base from V and 0 bases from J, with 6 bases in between. This CDR3 has 13 amino acids. Looked up from germline, CDR1 is GTSNPN and CDR2 is SVGIG (reference sequence). The DNA for the CDR3 is TGTGCCTGGAGTGGCAGCCTGAACACTGAAGCTTTCTTT. Translated: CAWSGSLNTEAFF. Full variable domain (remainder filled in from reference TRBV30 and TRBJ1-1): SQTIHQWPATLVQPVGSPLSLECTVEGTSNPNLYWYRQAAGRGLQLLFYSVGIGQISSEVPQNLSASRPQDRQFILSSKKLLLSDSGFYLCAWSGSLNTEAFFGQGTRLTVV.

For the CDR3, the DNA is TGTGCCAGCAGCTGGGTGGAGGCAGATACGCAGTATTTT. This encodes CASSWVEADTQYF. The chain joins TRBV7-9 to TRBJ2-3; TRBD2 might be the D (5 bases). The CDR3 totals 13 residues. Trimming stripped 4 bases from V and 4 bases from J, with 9 bases between. Germline CDR1 SEHNR, CDR2 FQNEAQ (reference sequence).

The chain links TRBV3-1 (or the pseudogene TRBV3-2) to TRBJ2-1; D may match TRBD1 or TRBD2 (5 bases each). The germline CDR1 and CDR2 sequences are LGHDT and YNNKEL (reference sequence). V lost 2 bases to trimming and J lost 9 bases, with 14 bases between them. The CDR3 loop spans 14 amino acids. The CDR3 nucleotides read TGTGCCAGCAGCCAACCTGGACCTGGGGGTGAGCAGTTCTTC. Translated, it gives CASSQPGPGGEQFF.

V is TRBV30 and J is TRBJ1-4; 7 bases map to TRBD1. This CDR3 comprises 15 residues. The germline V gene encodes CDR1 GTSNPN and CDR2 SVGIG (reference sequence). Trimming took 1 base from V and 5 from J; bases not matched to a gene: 7. DNA of the CDR3: TGTGCCTGGAGTGCAGGAAACAGGGGAAATGAAAAACTGTTTTTT. It is translated as CAWSAGNRGNEKLFF.

The rearrangement uses TRBV9 and TRBJ2-7; possibly TRBD2 for D (7 bases). There are 16 residues in the CDR3. CDR1 and CDR2 from the germline V gene are SGDLS and YYNGEE. The V end lost 4 bases, the J end lost 3 bases, and 20 bases lay between the germline ends. The CDR3 region has the DNA TGTGCCAGCAGCCCAGGCGGCGCGGGGGCCGGCTACGAGCAGTACTTC. This translates into CASSPGGAGAGYEQYF.

The chain employs TRBV5-1 and TRBJ2-1; TRBD2 agrees at 7 bases. CDR3 size: 15 residues. The germline V gene has CDR1 SGHRS and CDR2 YFSETQ. V lost 0 bases and J lost 5; bases outside the gene matches: 5. CDR3 DNA: TGCGCCAGCAGCTTGGCACCCAGCGGGGACAATGAGCAGTTCTTC. It yields the protein CASSLAPSGDNEQFF.

The chain couples TRBV11-2 to TRBJ2-1; no clear D. Trimming pared 2 bases from V and 9 bases from J, leaving 11 bases between. Germline CDR1 SGHAT, CDR2 FQNNGV. This CDR3 comprises 13 residues. CDR3 in DNA: TGTGCCAGCAGCTTAAGAATGGGCGGTGAGCAGTTCTTC. Protein product: CASSLRMGGEQFF.

The chain links TRBV6-2 or TRBV6-3 to TRBJ1-6; D is unresolved. The CDR3 length is 14 residues. Trimming removed 4 bases from V and 7 bases from J, with 11 bases in between. Per germline, CDR1 MNHEY and CDR2 SVGEGT. The CDR3: CASSFRGRNSPLHF. The CDR3 DNA sequence: TGTGCCAGCAGTTTCCGAGGCCGGAATTCACCCCTCCACTTT.

Only a few counts were recorded for this clone. This sequence joins TRBV12-3 or TRBV12-4 and TRBJ1-5; D is unclear. This CDR3 spans 13 amino acids. Trimming pared 2 bases from V and 2 bases from J, leaving 4 bases between. The CDR3 sequence: CASSLTGNQPQHF. CDR3 DNA sequence: TGTGCCAGCAGTTTAACCGGCAATCAGCCCCAGCATTTT.

This clone showed up just once. V gene TRBV3-1 (or the pseudogene TRBV3-2) combines with J gene TRBJ2-3; 9 positions agree with TRBD2. The V gene's germline CDR1 is LGHDT and CDR2 YNNKEL (reference sequence). The CDR3 runs 17 residues. The J segment lost 1 base and the V segment lost 4 bases, leaving 9 bases of the junction unmatched. CDR3 nucleotides: TGTGCCAGCAGCCCTCGGAGGGTAGCGGGGGGCACAGATACGCAGTATTTT. Protein product: CASSPRRVAGGTDTQYF.

The chain employs TRBV6-1 and TRBJ1-2; D ambiguous. The CDR3 sequence is 12 residues long. Germline V gene sequence: CDR1 MNHNS, CDR2 SASEGT. V lost 3 bases and J lost 4, with 6 bases in between. In nucleotides, the CDR3 is TGTGCCAGCAGTGATTCAGGCTATGGCTACACCTTC. The encoded protein is CASSDSGYGYTF.

The rearrangement uses TRBV5-1 and TRBJ1-1, with TRBD1 matching 7 bases. Germline CDR1 is SGHRS and CDR2 is YFSETQ. Unmatched junction bases numbered 4, after V lost 4 bases and J lost 7 bases. The CDR3 covers 12 residues. The CDR3 DNA reads TGCGCCAGCAGCCGGGACAGTCTTGAAGCTTTCTTT. Its translation: CASSRDSLEAFF.

The rearrangement links TRBV4-1 to TRBJ1-6; D is undetermined. Trimming shortened V by 4 bases and J by 4 bases, and 8 bases separated the two germline ends. This CDR3 is 14 amino acids long. Germline V gene data show CDR1 as MGHRA and CDR2 as YSYEKL. DNA for the CDR3: TGCGCCAGCAGCCGGACTTCTTATAATTCACCCCTCCACTTT. Encoded protein: CASSRTSYNSPLHF.

V usage is TRBV5-1 and J usage is TRBJ2-1; D not resolved. Germline V gene sequence: CDR1 SGHRS, CDR2 YFSETQ. V lost 0 bases to trimming and J lost 0 bases, with 7 bases between them. CDR3 length equals 15 residues. As DNA, the CDR3 is TGCGCCAGCAGCTTGGCCGGCTTCTCCTACAATGAGCAGTTCTTC. Protein sequence: CASSLAGFSYNEQFF.

In its sample, this clone was seen once. Here the CDR3 reads CASSIAGHFLATEAFF. The CDR3 DNA is TGTGCCAGTAGTATCGCGGGACACTTCTTAGCCACTGAAGCTTTCTTT. This chain uses TRBV19 with TRBJ1-1, with D possibly TRBD1 on 6 matching bases. The CDR3 loop spans 16 amino acids. The germline V gene has CDR1 LNHDA and CDR2 SQIVND (reference sequence). V lost 3 bases and J 4 bases, leaving 18 bases between the germline ends.

This chain links TRBV28 with TRBJ1-5; tentatively, D is TRBD1 (6 bases). Looked up from germline, CDR1 is MDHEN and CDR2 is SYDVKM. The CDR3 has 16 residues. V gave up 1 base and J gave up 1 base, with 11 bases separating them. For the CDR3, the DNA is TGTGCCAGCAGTTTATCATCTCAGGGGAGCAATCAGCCCCAGCATTTT. Translating gives CASSLSSQGSNQPQHF.

The chain recombines TRBV4-1 with TRBJ2-4; D uncertain. The CDR3 runs to 17 residues. The germline V gene has CDR1 MGHRA and CDR2 YSYEKL. Between the trimmed V and J ends, which lost 4 bases and 2 bases, there was a span of 18 bases. CDR3 sequence reads: CASSLFEGLYSKNIQYF. The CDR3 DNA follows: TGCGCCAGCAGCCTATTCGAAGGGCTGTACTCCAAAAACATTCAGTACTTC.

The chain carries TRBV12-3 or TRBV12-4 and TRBJ2-1; a possible D gene is TRBD1 (6 bases). With 5 bases removed from V and 8 bases from J, the gap between germline ends came to 13 bases. The CDR3 spans 13 residues. The CDR3 region is CASSRTEIDEQFF. CDR3 DNA: TGTGCCAGCAGTAGGACAGAAATCGATGAGCAGTTCTTC.

The J gene is TRBJ2-5, the V gene TRBV5-1; 7 bases map to TRBD2. With 4 bases clipped from V and 4 bases from J, the junction kept 4 bases outside the gene matches. The CDR3 length is 13 residues. In germline, CDR1 is SGHRS, CDR2 YFSETQ. The CDR3 here is CASSPTSSETQYF. The CDR3 DNA is TGCGCCAGCAGCCCGACTAGCTCAGAGACCCAGTACTTC.

With regard to this clone: Within the sample, other DNA sequences also encode this same CDR3. The chain carries TRBV27 and TRBJ1-4; D remains unclear. Per the germline V gene, CDR1 is MNHEY and CDR2 is SMNVEV (reference sequence). CDR3 size: 14 residues. The V gene lost 4 bases and the J gene lost 8 bases, with 14 bases spanning the gap. CDR3 coding DNA: TGTGCCAGCAGTTCCCCCTCTATCCCGGAAAAACTGTTTTTT. Translating it yields CASSSPSIPEKLFF.

V usage is TRBV7-9 and J usage is TRBJ1-2; the match to TRBD1 covers 10 bases. The CDR3 runs 15 residues. The V and J ends lost 5 bases and 3 bases, in that order; junction bases with no gene match: 6. Germline-derived CDR1 and CDR2 are SEHNR and FQNEAQ (reference sequence). The CDR3 sequence is CASSAGTGEYYGYTF. In nucleotides, the CDR3 is TGTGCCAGCAGCGCCGGGACAGGGGAATACTATGGCTACACCTTC.

Only a few counts were recorded for this clone. J is TRBJ1-5 and V is TRBV2, with D uncertain. CDR3 size: 15 residues. Looked up from germline, CDR1 is SNHLY and CDR2 is FYNNEI. Between the trimmed V and J ends, which lost 0 bases and 4 bases, there was a span of 10 bases. In DNA form, the CDR3 reads TGTGCCAGCAGTGAAGCCCGGACTGATAATCAGCCCCAGCATTTT. It specifies CASSEARTDNQPQHF. The full variable domain, completed using reference TRBV2 and TRBJ1-5, is EPEVTQTPSHQVTQMGQEVILRCVPISNHLYFYWYRQILGQKVEFLVSFYNNEISEKSEIFDDQFSVERPDGSNFTLKIRSTKLEDSAMYFCASSEARTDNQPQHFGDGTRLSIL.

The chain is built from TRBV2 and TRBJ1-5; D remains unclear. CDR1 and CDR2 from the germline V gene are SNHLY and FYNNEI. Trimming cost V 6 bases and J 3 bases, with 6 bases left between them. The CDR3 is 12 residues long. CDR3 loop: CASSKYNQPQHF. The CDR3 DNA follows: TGTGCCAGCAGCAAGTACAATCAGCCCCAGCATTTT.

The V and J genes are TRBV7-3 and TRBJ2-2; the match to TRBD2 covers 11 bases. Germline values: CDR1 SGHTA, CDR2 FQGTGA. The V gene end was trimmed by 4 bases and the J gene end by 0 bases; junction bases not matched to a gene: 4. CDR3 length: 17 residues. CDR3: CASSSASGGPNTGELFF. CDR3 bases: TGTGCCAGCAGCTCAGCTAGCGGGGGGCCGAACACCGGGGAGCTGTTTTTT. Full variable domain (outside the CDR3, taken from reference TRBV7-3 and TRBJ2-2): GAGVSQTPSNKVTEKGKYVELRCDPISGHTALYWYRQSLGQGPEFLIYFQGTGAADDSGLPNDRFFAVRPEGSVSTLKIQRTERGDSAVYLCASSSASGGPNTGELFFGEGSRLTVL.

The chain couples TRBV2 to TRBJ1-6, with D maybe TRBD1 (6 bases). There are 13 residues in the CDR3. Germline V CDR1 and CDR2: SNHLY, FYNNEI. The CDR3 DNA follows: TGTGCAGAGGGCAGGGGACCGAATTCACCCCTCCACTTT. This codes for CAEGRGPNSPLHF.

This sequence joins TRBV6-5 and TRBJ1-1, with D hard to call. Germline loops: CDR1 MNHEY, CDR2 SVGAGI. V was trimmed by 6 bases and J by 10 bases, leaving 15 bases between them. The CDR3 is 12 amino acids. CDR3 sequence reads: CASRDPKLGAFF. The DNA of the CDR3 is TGTGCCAGCAGGGATCCCAAGTTGGGAGCTTTCTTT.

This rearrangement joins TRBV3-1 (or the pseudogene TRBV3-2) to TRBJ1-2, with D unresolved. Germline V gives CDR1 LGHDT, CDR2 YNNKEL (reference sequence). CDR3 length equals 13 residues. Trimming cost V 0 bases and J 3 bases, with 5 bases left between them. This CDR3 is CASSQESYYGYTF. DNA for the CDR3: TGTGCCAGCAGCCAAGAGAGCTACTATGGCTACACCTTC.

J is TRBJ2-7 and V is TRBV6-6; 8 bases fit TRBD1. Germline CDR1 reads MNHNY; CDR2 reads SVGAGI (reference sequence). The trim removed 2 bases at V and 1 base at J, leaving 7 bases unmatched. The CDR3 has 16 residues. This CDR3 reads CASSYAPGGRSYEQYF. CDR3 bases: TGTGCCAGCAGTTACGCCCCAGGGGGCAGGTCCTACGAGCAGTACTTC.

This rearrangement joins TRBV6-5 to TRBJ2-7, with 7 bases lining up with TRBD1. Per germline, CDR1 MNHEY and CDR2 SVGAGI. With 7 bases clipped from V and 5 bases from J, the junction kept 11 bases outside the gene matches. The length of the CDR3 is 14 residues. The CDR3 sequence: CASNRDRVAHEQYF. The CDR3 DNA reads TGTGCCAGCAATAGAGACAGGGTAGCCCACGAGCAGTACTTC.